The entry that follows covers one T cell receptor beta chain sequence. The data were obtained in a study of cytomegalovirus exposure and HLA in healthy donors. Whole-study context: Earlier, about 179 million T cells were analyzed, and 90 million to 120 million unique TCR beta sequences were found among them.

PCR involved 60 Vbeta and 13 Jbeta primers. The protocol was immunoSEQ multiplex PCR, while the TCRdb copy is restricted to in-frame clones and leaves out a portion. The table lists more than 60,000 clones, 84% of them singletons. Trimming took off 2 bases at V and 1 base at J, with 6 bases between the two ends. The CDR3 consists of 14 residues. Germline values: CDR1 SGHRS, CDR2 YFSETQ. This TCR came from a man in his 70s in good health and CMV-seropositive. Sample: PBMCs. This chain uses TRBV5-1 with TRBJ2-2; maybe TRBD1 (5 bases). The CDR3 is CASSFDRNTGELFF. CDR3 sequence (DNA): TGCGCCAGCAGCTTCGACAGGAACACCGGGGAGCTGTTTTTT. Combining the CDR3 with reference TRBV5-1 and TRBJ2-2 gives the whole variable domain KAGVTQTPRYLIKTRGQQVTLSCSPISGHRSVSWYQQTPGQGLQFLFEYFSETQRNKGNFPGRFSGRQFSNSRSEMNVSTLELGDSALYLCASSFDRNTGELFFGEGSRLTVL.